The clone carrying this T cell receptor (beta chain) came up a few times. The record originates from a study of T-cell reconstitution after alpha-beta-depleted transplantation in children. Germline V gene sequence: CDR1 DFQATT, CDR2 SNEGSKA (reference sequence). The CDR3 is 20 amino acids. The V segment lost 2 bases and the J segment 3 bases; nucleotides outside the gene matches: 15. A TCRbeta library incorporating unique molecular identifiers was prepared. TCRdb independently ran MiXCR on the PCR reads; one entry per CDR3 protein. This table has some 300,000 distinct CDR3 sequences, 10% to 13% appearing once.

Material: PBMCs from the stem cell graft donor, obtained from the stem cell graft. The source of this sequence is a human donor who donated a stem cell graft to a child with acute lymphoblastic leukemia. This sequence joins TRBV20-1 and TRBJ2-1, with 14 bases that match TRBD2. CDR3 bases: TGCAGTGCTAGATTGACTAGCGGGAGGGCAGTTGTTGGGGTCTACAATGAGCAGTTCTTC. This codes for CSARLTSGRAVVGVYNEQFF.